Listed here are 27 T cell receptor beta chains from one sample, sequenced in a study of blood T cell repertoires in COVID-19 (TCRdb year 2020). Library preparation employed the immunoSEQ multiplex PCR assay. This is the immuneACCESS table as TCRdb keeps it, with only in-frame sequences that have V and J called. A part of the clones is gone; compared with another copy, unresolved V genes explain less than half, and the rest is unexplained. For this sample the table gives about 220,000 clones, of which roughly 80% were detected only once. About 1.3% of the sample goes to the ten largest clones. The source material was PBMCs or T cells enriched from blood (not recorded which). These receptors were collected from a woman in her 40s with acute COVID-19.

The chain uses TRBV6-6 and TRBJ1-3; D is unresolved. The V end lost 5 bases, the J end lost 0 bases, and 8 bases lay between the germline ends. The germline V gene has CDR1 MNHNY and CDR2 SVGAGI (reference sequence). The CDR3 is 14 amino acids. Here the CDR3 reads CASSPSYSGNTIYF. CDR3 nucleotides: TGTGCCAGCAGTCCGAGCTACTCTGGAAACACCATATATTTT.

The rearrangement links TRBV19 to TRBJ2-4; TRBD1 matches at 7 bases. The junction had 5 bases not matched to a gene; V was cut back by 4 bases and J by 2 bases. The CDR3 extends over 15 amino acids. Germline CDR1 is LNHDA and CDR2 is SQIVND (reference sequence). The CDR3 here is CASSTRQGTKNIQYF. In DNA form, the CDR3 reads TGTGCCAGTAGTACCAGACAGGGAACCAAAAACATTCAGTACTTC. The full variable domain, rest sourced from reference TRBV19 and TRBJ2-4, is DGGITQSPKYLFRKEGQNVTLSCEQNLNHDAMYWYRQDPGQGLRLIYYSQIVNDFQKGDIAEGYSVSREKKESFPLTVTSAQKNPTAFYLCASSTRQGTKNIQYFGAGTRLSVL.

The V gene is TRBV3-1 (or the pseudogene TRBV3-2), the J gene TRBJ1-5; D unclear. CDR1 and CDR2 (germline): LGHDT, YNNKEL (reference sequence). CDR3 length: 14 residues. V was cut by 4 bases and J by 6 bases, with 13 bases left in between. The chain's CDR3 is CASSPSPGGQPQHF. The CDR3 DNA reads TGTGCCAGCAGCCCAAGTCCGGGAGGTCAGCCCCAGCATTTT.

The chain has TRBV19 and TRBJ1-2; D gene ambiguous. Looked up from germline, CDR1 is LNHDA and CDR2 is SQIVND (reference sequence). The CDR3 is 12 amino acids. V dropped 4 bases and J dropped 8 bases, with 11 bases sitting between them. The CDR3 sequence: CASSNFSRGYTF. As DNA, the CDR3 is TGTGCCAGTAGTAATTTCTCACGGGGCTACACCTTC.

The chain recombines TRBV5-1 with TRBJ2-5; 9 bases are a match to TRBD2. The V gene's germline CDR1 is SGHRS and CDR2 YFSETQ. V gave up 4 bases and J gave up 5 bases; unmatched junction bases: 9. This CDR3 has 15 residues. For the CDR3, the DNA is TGCGCCAGCAGCGGGAGTAGCGGGAGCGTGGAGACCCAGTACTTC. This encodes CASSGSSGSVETQYF.

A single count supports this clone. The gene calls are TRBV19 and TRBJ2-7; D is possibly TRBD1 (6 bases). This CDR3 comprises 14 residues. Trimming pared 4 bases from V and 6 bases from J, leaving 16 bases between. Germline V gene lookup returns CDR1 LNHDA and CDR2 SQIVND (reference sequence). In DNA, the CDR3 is TGTGCCAGTAGTACCGGGGACACGCGATTCGAGCAGTACTTC. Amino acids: CASSTGDTRFEQYF.

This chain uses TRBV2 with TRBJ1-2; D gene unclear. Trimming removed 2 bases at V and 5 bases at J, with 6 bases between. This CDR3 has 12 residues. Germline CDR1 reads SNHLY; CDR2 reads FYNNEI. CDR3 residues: CASSESVYGYTF. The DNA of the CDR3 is TGTGCCAGCAGTGAATCAGTTTATGGCTACACCTTC.

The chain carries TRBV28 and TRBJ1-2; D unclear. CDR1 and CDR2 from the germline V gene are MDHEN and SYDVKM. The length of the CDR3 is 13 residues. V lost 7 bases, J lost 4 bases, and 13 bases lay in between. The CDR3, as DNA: TGTGCCAGCATCTCGGGAACCCCCTATGGCTACACCTTC. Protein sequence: CASISGTPYGYTF.

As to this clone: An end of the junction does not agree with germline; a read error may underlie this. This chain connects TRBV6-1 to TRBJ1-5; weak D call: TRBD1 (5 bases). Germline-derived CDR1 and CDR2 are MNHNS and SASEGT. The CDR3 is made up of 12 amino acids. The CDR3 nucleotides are TGTGCCAGCAGTGAAGGTGGGGCAGTGATTCCCTTT. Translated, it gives CASSEGGAVIPF.

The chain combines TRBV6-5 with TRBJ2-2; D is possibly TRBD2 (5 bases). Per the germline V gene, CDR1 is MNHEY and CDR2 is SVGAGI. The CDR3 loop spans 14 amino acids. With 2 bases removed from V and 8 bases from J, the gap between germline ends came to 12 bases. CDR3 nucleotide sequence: TGTGCCAGCAGTTACCGACGGGATAAAGGGGAGCTGTTTTTT. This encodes CASSYRRDKGELFF.

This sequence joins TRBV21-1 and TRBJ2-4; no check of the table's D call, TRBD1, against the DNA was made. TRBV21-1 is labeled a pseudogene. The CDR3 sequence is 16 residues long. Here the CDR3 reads CASSKGDRVAKNIQYF. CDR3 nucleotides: TGTGCCAGCAGCAAAGGGGACAGGGTAGCCAAAAACATTCAGTACTTC.

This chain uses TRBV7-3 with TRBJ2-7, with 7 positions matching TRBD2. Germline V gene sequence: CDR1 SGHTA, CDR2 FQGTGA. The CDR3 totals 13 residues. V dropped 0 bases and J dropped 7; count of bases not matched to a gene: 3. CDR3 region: CASSLTGGREQYF. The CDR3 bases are TGTGCCAGCAGCTTAACCGGGGGGAGGGAGCAGTACTTC.

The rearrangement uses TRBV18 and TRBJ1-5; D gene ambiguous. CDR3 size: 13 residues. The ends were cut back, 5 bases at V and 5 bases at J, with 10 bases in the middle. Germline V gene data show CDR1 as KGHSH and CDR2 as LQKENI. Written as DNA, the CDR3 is TGTGCCAGCTCATCCCAGAGGGATCAGCCCCAGCATTTT. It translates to CASSSQRDQPQHF.

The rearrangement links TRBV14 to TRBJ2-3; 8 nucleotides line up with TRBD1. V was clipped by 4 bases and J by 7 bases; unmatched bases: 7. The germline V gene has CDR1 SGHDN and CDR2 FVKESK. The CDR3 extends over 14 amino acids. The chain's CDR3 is CASSLGTGVYTQYF. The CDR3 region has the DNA TGTGCCAGCAGCCTCGGGACAGGCGTGTATACGCAGTATTTT.

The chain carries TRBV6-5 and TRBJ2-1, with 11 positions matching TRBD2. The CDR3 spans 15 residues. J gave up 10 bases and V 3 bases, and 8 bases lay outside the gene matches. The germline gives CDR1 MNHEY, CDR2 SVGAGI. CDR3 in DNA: TGTGCCAGCAGTTATTATCTAGCGGGGGGATGGGAGCAGTTCTTC. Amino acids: CASSYYLAGGWEQFF.

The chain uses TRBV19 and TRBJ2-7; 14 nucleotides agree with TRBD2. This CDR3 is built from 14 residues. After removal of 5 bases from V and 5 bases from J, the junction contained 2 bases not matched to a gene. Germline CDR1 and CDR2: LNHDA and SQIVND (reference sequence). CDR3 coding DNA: TGTGCCAGTAGTTTGACTAGCGGGAGGGACGAGCAGTACTTC. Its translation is CASSLTSGRDEQYF.

In DNA, the CDR3 is TGTGCCAGCAGCCTTGACAGAGTCTACGAGCAGTACTTC. It encodes CASSLDRVYEQYF. The V and J genes are TRBV3-1 (or the pseudogene TRBV3-2) and TRBJ2-7; possibly TRBD1 for D (5 bases). CDR3 size: 13 residues. Trimming pared 4 bases from V and 3 bases from J, leaving 10 bases between. Germline CDR1 LGHDT, CDR2 YNNKEL (reference sequence).

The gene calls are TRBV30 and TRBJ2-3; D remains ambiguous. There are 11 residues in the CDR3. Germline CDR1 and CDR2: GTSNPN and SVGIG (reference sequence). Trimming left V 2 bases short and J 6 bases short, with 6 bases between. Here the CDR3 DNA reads TGTGCCTGGAGTATAAGCGATACGCAGTATTTT. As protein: CAWSISDTQYF. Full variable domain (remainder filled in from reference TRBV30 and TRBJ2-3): SQTIHQWPATLVQPVGSPLSLECTVEGTSNPNLYWYRQAAGRGLQLLFYSVGIGQISSEVPQNLSASRPQDRQFILSSKKLLLSDSGFYLCAWSISDTQYFGPGTRLTVL.

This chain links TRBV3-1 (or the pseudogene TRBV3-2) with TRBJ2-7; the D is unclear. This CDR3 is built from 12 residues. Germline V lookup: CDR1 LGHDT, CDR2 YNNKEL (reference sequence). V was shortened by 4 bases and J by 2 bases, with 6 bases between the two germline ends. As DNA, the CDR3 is TGTGCCAGCAGCCTACAGCCCTACGAGCAGTACTTC. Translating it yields CASSLQPYEQYF.

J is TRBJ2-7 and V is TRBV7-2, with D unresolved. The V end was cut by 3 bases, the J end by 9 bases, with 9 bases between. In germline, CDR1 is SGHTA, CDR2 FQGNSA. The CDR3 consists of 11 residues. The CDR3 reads CASSFSQVQYF. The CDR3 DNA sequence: TGTGCCAGCAGCTTTTCCCAGGTGCAGTACTTC. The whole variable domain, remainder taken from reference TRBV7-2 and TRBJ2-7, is GAGVSQSPSNKVTEKGKDVELRCDPISGHTALYWYRQSLGQGLEFLIYFQGNSAPDKSGLPSDRFSAERTGGSVSTLTIQRTQQEDSAVYLCASSFSQVQYFGPGTRLTVT.

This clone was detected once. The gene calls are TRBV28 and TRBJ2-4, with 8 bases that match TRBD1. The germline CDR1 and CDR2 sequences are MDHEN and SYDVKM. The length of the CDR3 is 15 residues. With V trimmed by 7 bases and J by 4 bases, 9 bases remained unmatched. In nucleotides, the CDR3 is TGTGCCAGCACCCCTACAGGGGGAGTTAAAAACATTCAGTACTTC. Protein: CASTPTGGVKNIQYF.

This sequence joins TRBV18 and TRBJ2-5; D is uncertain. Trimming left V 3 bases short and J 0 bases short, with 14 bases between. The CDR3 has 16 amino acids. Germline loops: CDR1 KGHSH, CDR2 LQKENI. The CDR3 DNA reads TGTGCCAGCTCACCCCGCCAAGCAGGTTACCAAGAGACCCAGTACTTC. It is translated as CASSPRQAGYQETQYF.

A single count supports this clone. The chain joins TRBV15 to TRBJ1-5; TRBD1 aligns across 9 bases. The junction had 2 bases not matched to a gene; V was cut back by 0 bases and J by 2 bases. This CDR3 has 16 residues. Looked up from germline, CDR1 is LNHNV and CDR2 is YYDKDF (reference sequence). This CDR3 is CATSRDRDRGNQPQHF. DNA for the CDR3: TGTGCCACCAGCAGAGACCGGGACAGGGGCAATCAGCCCCAGCATTTT. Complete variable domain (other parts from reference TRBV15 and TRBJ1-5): DAMVIQNPRYQVTQFGKPVTLSCSQTLNHNVMYWYQQKSSQAPKLLFHYYDKDFNNEADTPDNFQSRRPNTSFCFLDIRSPGLGDTAMYLCATSRDRDRGNQPQHFGDGTRLSIL.

CDR3 DNA sequence: TGTGCCAGCAGCTTAGCAGCGGGTAATCAGCCCCAGCATTTT. It codes for CASSLAAGNQPQHF. The chain joins TRBV7-2 to TRBJ1-5; D gene ambiguous. V was pared by 0 bases and J by 4 bases, with 7 bases between. This CDR3 is built from 14 residues. Germline assignment: CDR1 SGHTA and CDR2 FQGNSA. Together with reference TRBV7-2 and TRBJ1-5, the CDR3 gives the full variable domain: GAGVSQSPSNKVTEKGKDVELRCDPISGHTALYWYRQSLGQGLEFLIYFQGNSAPDKSGLPSDRFSAERTGGSVSTLTIQRTQQEDSAVYLCASSLAAGNQPQHFGDGTRLSIL.

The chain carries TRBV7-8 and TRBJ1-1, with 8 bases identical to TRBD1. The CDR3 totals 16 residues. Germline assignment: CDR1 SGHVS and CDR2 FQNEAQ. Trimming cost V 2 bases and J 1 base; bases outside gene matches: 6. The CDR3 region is CASSLNQGARNTEAFF. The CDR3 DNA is TGTGCCAGCAGCTTAAACCAGGGGGCGAGGAACACTGAAGCTTTCTTT.

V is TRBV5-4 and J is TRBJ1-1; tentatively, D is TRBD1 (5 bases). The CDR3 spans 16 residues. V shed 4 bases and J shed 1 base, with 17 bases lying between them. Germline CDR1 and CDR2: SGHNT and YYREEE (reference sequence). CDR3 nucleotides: TGTGCCAGCAGCCCGGGACTTCTGGGAGGGAACACTGAAGCTTTCTTT. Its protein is CASSPGLLGGNTEAFF. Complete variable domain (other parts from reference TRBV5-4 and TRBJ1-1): ETGVTQSPTHLIKTRGQQVTLRCSSQSGHNTVSWYQQALGQGPQFIFQYYREEENGRGNFPPRFSGLQFPNYSSELNVNALELDDSALYLCASSPGLLGGNTEAFFGQGTRLTVV.

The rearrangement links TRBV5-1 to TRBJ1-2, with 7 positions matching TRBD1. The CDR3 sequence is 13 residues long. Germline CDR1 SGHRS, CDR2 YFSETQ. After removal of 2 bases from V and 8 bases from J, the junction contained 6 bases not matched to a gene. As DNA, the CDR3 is TGCGCCAGCAGCTTCACAGGGGCGAAAGGCTACACCTTC. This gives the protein CASSFTGAKGYTF.